This T cell receptor beta chain was sequenced for a study of shared clonotypes between healthy human individuals. Findings of the study overall: Among a few donors, roughly 5.5% of naive CD4 clonotypes were found in common. Incomplete sequencing of sorted subsets was indicated by rarefaction despite large depth. The generation probabilities recorded for non-shared clonotypes fell below those of clonotypes shared by all four donors. Across subsets, estimated richness was generally greater for naive than for memory populations.

The method was immunoSEQ multiplex PCR; TCRdb's version includes in-frame clones alone and lacks a portion of them. The sample has about 1.5 million clones, roughly 96% seen once; the top ten hold roughly 1.1%. This CDR3 is 14 amino acids long. V gave up 2 bases and J gave up 5 bases, with 13 bases separating them. Germline lookup yields CDR1 SGHTA and CDR2 FQGNSA. Details on this clone: What it binds is not known.

The rearrangement joins TRBV7-2 to TRBJ2-7; D might be TRBD1 (5 bases). This sequence was found in a man aged 25 to 40 in good health. The sequencing input was naive CD4+ T cells sorted from blood. Sample subset: CD45RA+ positively selected. CDR3 loop: CASSLSRGNNEQYF. CDR3 bases: TGTGCCAGCAGCTTATCAAGGGGAAATAACGAGCAGTACTTC.